This T cell receptor beta chain was observed in a study of post-analysis software for immune sequencing data. Study outcomes and limitations: About 5 TRBV segments appeared more often in patients than in controls, and TRBV5-6, TRBV5-1 and TRBV20-1 were among these.

Unique molecular identifiers were carried by the TCR beta cDNA libraries. TCRdb re-called the PCR reads with MiXCR, one entry per CDR3 protein. The table records fewer than 550,000 distinct CDR3 sequences, approximately 31% of them present only once. With regard to this clonotype: What it recognizes is unknown.

Germline-derived CDR1 and CDR2 are SGHAT and FQNNGV. With 5 bases removed from V and 4 bases from J, the gap between germline ends came to 11 bases. The CDR3 length is 13 residues. Sequencing was carried out using blood. This chain uses TRBV11-2 with TRBJ1-1; D perhaps matches TRBD1 (5 bases). This TCR was sampled from a girl aged 2-17 years with multiple sclerosis. CDR3 protein: CASSLDSTTEAFF. The CDR3 coding sequence is TGTGCCAGCAGCCTCGACAGCACCACTGAAGCTTTCTTT.